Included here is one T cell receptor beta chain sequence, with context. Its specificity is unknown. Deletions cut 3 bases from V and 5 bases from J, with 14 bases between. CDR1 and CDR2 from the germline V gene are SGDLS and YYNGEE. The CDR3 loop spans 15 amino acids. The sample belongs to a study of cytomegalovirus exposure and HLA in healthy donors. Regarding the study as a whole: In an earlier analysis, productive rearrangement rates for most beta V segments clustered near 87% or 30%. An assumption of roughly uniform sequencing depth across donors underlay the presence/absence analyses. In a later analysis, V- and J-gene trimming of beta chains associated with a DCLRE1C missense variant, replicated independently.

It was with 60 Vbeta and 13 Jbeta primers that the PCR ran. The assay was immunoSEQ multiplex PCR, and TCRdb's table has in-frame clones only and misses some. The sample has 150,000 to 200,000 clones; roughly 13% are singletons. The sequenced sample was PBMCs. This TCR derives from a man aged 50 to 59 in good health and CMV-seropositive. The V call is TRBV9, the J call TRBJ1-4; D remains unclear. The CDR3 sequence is CASSAEGHGNEKLFF. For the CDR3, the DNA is TGTGCCAGCAGCGCCGAGGGCCATGGGAATGAAAAACTGTTTTTT.